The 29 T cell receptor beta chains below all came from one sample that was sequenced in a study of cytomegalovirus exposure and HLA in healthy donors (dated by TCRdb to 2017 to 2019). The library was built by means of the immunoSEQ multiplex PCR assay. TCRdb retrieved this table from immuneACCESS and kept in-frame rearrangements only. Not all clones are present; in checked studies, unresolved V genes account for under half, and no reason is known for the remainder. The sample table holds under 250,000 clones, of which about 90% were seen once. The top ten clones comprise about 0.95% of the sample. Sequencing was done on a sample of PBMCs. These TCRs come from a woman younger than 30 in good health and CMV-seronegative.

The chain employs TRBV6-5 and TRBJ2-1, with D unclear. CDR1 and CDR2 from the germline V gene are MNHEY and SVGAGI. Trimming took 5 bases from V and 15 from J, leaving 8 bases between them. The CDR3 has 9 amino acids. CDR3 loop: CASSDRRFF. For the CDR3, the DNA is TGTGCCAGCAGTGATAGAAGGTTCTTC.

The CDR3 region is CASSLRGAEAFF. CDR3 DNA: TGCGCCAGCAGCCTTCGGGGAGCTGAAGCTTTCTTT. V usage is TRBV4-1 and J usage is TRBJ1-1; D is unresolved. The germline V and J ends were trimmed by 4 bases and 6 bases, with 9 bases remaining between them. In germline, CDR1 is MGHRA, CDR2 YSYEKL. This CDR3 has 12 residues.

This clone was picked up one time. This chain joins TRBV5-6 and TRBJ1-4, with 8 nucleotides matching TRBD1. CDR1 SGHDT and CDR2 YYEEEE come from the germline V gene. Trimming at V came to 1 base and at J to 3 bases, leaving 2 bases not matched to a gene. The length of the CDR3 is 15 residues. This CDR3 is CASSLPGQANEKLFF. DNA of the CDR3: TGTGCCAGCAGCTTGCCGGGACAGGCTAATGAAAAACTGTTTTTT.

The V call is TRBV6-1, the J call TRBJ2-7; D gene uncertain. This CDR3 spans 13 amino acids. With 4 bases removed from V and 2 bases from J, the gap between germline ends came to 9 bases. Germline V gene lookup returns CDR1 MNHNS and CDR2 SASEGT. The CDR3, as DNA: TGTGCCAGCAGTGTTGGCTTAACCTACGAGCAGTACTTC. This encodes CASSVGLTYEQYF.

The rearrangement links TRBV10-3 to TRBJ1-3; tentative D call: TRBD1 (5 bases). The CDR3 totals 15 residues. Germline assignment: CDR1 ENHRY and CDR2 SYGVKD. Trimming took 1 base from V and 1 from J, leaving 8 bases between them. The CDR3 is CAISEFRVSGNTIYF. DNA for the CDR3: TGTGCCATCAGTGAGTTCAGGGTTTCTGGAAACACCATATATTTT.

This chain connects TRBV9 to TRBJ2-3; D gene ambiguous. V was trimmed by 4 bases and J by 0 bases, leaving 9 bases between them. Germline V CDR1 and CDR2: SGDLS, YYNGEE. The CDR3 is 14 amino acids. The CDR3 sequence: CASSLTPSTDTQYF. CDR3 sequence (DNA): TGTGCCAGCAGCTTGACACCTAGCACAGATACGCAGTATTTT.

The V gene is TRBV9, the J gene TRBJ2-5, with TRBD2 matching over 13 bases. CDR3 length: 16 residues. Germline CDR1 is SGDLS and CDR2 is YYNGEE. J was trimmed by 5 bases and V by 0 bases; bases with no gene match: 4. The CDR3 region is CASSVGGTSGKETQYF. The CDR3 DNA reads TGTGCCAGCAGCGTAGGAGGGACTAGCGGGAAGGAGACCCAGTACTTC.

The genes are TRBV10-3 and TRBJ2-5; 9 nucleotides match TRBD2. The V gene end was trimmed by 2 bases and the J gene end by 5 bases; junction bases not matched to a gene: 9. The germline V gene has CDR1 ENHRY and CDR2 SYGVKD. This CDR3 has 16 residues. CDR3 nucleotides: TGTGCCATCAGTGAGCAGATAGCGGGAGTCGGGGAGACCCAGTACTTC. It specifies CAISEQIAGVGETQYF.

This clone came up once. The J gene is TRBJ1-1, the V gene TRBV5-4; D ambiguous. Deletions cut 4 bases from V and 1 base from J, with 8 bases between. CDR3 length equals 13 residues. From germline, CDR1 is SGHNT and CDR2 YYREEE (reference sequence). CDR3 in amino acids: CASSVLQNTEAFF. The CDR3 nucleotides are TGTGCCAGCAGCGTACTACAGAACACTGAAGCTTTCTTT.

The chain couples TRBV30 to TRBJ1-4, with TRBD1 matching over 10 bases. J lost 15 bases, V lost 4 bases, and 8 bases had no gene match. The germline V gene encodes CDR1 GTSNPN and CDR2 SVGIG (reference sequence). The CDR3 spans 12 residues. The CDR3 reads CAWTGTGARLFF. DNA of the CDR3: TGTGCCTGGACCGGGACAGGGGCTAGGTTGTTTTTT.

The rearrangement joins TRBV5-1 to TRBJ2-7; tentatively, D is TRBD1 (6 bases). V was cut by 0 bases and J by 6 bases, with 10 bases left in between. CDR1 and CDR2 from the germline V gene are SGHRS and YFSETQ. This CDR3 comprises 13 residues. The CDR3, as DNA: TGCGCCAGCAGCTTGGGGGGGCCCTCCGAGCAGTACTTC. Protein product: CASSLGGPSEQYF.

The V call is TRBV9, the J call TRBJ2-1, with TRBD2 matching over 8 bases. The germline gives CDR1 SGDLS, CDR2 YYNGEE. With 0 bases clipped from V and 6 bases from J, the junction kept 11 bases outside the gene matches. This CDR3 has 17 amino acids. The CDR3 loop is CASSVVGLGTSRNEQFF. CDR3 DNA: TGTGCCAGCAGCGTAGTCGGATTAGGGACTAGTCGCAATGAGCAGTTCTTC.

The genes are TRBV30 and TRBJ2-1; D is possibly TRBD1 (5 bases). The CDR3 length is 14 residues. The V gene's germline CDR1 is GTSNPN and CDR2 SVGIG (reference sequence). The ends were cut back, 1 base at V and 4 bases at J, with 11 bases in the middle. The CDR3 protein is CAWSEGAGYNEQFF. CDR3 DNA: TGTGCCTGGAGTGAAGGGGCAGGTTACAATGAGCAGTTCTTC.

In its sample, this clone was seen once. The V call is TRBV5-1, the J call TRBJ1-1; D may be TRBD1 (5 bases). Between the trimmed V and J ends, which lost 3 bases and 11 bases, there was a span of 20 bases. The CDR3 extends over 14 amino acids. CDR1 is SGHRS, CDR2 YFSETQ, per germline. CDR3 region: CASSSPRIRVLAFF. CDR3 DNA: TGCGCCAGCAGCTCACCAAGAATCAGGGTGCTGGCTTTCTTT.

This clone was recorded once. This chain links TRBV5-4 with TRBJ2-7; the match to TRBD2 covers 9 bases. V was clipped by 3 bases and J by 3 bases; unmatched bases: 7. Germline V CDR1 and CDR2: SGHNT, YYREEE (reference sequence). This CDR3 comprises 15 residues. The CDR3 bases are TGTGCCAGCAGCTCCGTAGCGGGAGTAGACTACGAGCAGTACTTC. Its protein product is CASSSVAGVDYEQYF. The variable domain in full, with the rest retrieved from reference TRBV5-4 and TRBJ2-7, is ETGVTQSPTHLIKTRGQQVTLRCSSQSGHNTVSWYQQALGQGPQFIFQYYREEENGRGNFPPRFSGLQFPNYSSELNVNALELDDSALYLCASSSVAGVDYEQYFGPGTRLTVT.

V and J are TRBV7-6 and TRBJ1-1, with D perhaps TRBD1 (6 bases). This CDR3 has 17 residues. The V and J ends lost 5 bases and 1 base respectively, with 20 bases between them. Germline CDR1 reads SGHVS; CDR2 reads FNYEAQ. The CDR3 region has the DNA TGTGCCAGCAGCCGGACGGCAGGGGAAAGGCGGAACACTGAAGCTTTCTTT. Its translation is CASSRTAGERRNTEAFF.

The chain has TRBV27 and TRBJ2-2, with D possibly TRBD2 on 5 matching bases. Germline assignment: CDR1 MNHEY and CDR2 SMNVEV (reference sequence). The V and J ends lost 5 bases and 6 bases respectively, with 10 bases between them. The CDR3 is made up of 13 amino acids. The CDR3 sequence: CASSLTGAGELFF. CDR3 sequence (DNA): TGTGCCAGCAGTCTGACCGGGGCCGGGGAGCTGTTTTTT.

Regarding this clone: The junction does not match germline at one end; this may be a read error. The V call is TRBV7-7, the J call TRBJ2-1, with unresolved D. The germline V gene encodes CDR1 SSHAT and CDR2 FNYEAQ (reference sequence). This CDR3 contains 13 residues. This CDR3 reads CASSLDSRSEQFF. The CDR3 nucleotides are TGTGCTAGCAGCTTAGATTCTAGGAGTGAGCAGTTCTTC.

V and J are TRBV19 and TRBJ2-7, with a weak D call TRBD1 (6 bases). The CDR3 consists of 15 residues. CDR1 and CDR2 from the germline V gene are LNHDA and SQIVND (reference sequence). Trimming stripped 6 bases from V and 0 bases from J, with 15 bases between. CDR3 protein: CASSRGRDNSYEQYF. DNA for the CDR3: TGTGCCAGTAGCCGTGGAAGGGACAACTCCTACGAGCAGTACTTC.

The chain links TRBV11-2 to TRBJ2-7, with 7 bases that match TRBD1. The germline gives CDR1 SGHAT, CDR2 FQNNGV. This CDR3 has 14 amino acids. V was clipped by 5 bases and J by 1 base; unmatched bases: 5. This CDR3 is CASSTRDRSYEQYF. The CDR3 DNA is TGTGCCAGCAGCACCCGGGACAGATCCTACGAGCAGTACTTC.

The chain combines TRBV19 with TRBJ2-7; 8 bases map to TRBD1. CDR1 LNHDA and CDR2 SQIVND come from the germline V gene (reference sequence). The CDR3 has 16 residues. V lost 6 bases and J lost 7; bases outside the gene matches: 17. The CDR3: CASSRRADRGGWEQYF. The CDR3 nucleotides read TGTGCCAGTAGCCGTCGAGCAGACAGGGGAGGTTGGGAGCAGTACTTC.

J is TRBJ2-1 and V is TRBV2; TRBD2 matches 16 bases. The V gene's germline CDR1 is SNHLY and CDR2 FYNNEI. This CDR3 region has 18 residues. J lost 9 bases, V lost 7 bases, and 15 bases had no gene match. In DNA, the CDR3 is TGTGCCAGCATATGGGGACTAGCGGGAGGGCCGGTTATACGTGAGCAGTTCTTC. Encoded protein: CASIWGLAGGPVIREQFF.

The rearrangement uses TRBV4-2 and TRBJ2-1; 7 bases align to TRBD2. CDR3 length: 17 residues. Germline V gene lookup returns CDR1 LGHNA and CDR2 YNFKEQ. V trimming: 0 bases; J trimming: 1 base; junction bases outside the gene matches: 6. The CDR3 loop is CASSQDLSGKSYNEQFF. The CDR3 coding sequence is TGTGCCAGCAGCCAAGATTTGAGCGGGAAGTCCTACAATGAGCAGTTCTTC.

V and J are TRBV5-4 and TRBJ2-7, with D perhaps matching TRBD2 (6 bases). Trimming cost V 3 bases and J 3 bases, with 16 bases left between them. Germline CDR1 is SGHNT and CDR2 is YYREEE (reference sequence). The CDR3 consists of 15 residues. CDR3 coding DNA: TGTGCCAGCAGCTCCCCCGGGAGCCCTATCTACGAGCAGTACTTC. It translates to CASSSPGSPIYEQYF.

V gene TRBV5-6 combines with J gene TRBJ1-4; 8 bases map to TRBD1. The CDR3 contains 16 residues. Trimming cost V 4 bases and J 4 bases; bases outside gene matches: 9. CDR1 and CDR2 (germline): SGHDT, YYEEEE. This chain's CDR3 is CASSPGTGYNNEKLFF. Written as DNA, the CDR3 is TGTGCCAGCAGCCCCGGGACAGGCTATAATAATGAAAAACTGTTTTTT.

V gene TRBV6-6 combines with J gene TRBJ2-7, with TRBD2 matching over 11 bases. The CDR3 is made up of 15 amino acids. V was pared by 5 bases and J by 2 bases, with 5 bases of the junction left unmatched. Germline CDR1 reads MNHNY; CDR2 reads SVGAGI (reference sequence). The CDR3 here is CASSDQGLAAYEQYF. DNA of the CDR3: TGTGCCAGCAGTGACCAGGGACTAGCGGCCTACGAGCAGTACTTC.

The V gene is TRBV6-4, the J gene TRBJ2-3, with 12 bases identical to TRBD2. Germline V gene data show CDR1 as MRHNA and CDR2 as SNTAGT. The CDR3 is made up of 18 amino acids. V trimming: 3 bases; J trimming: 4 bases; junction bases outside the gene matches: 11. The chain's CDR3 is CASSEAASGRAAADTQYF. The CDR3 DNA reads TGTGCCAGCAGTGAAGCGGCTAGCGGGAGGGCCGCGGCAGATACGCAGTATTTT.

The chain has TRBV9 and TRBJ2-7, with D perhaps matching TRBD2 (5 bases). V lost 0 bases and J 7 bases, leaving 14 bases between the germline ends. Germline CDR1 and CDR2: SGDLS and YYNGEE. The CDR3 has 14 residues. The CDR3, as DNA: TGTGCCAGCAGCGTAGCTAACGGGGTGGGGGAGCAGTACTTC. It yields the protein CASSVANGVGEQYF.

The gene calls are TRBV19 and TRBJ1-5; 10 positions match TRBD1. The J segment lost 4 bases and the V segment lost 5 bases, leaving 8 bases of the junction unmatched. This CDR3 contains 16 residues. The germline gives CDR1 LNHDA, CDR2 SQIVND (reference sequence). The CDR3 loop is CASSPRDRGLNQPQHF. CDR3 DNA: TGTGCCAGTAGTCCCCGGGACAGGGGCCTTAATCAGCCCCAGCATTTT.